This T cell receptor beta chain was captured by sequencing in a study of PD-1 blockade in classical Hodgkin lymphoma. Study-level points and caveats: Before treatment, TCR diversity in newly diagnosed patients was reportedly lower than in healthy donors. The drivers behind the repertoire differences, possibly disease activity or prior therapy, remain undefined. Prior to therapy, complete responders displayed diversity much like that of newly diagnosed patients.

This CDR3 region has 9 residues. Germline CDR1 reads MDHEN; CDR2 reads SYDVKM. This clone turned up a few times. Its matching antigen is unknown. TCRdb keeps only in-frame clones here, not all; method: immunoSEQ multiplex PCR. The repertoire consists of 89,000 or so clones, with around nine tenths occurring once and the leading ten covering approximately 2.4%. Each patient's relapse followed autologous stem cell transplantation, and brentuximab vedotin exposure varied. The TCR comes from a human donor with classical Hodgkin lymphoma. The V gene is TRBV28, the J gene TRBJ1-1; D gene ambiguous. The sequences come from peripheral blood mononuclear cells (PBMCs), collected before the second cycle of nivolumab. The CDR3 DNA is TGTGGTCCCCGAGGTGAAGCTTTCTTT. Translation: CGPRGEAFF.